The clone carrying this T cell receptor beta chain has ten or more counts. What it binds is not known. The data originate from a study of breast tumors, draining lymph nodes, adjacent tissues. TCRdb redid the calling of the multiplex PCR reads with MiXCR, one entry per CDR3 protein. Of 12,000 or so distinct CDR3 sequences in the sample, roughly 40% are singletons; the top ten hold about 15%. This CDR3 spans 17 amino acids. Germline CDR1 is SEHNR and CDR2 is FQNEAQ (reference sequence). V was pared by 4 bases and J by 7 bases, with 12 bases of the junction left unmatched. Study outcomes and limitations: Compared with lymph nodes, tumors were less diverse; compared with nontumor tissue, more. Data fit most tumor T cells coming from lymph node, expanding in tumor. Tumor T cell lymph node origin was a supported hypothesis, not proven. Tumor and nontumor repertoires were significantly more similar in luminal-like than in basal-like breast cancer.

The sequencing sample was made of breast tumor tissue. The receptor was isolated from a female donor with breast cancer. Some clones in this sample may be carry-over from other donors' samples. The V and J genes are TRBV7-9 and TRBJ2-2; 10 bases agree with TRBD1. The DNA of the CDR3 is TGTGCCAGCAGCTACACGGGACAGGGGTTTTATCACGGGGAGCTGTTTTTT. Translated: CASSYTGQGFYHGELFF.